This T cell receptor beta chain stems from a study of ipilimumab plus nivolumab after autologous stem cell transplantation. This clone is categorized as medium-sized (0.01 to 0.1%). Data came from immunoSEQ multiplex PCR; TCRdb stores just in-frame clones and leaves some out. This table holds about 9,400 clones, around 69% found once. Source: PBMCs, taken in a trial of ipilimumab plus nivolumab as post-transplant consolidation. The receptor's source is a female donor with multiple myeloma.

In DNA form, the CDR3 reads TGTGCCAGCAGCCAATCGGGGAGGGCTAGCAATCAGCCCCAGCATTTT. It is translated as CASSQSGRASNQPQHF. The chain recombines TRBV11-2 with TRBJ1-5; no reliable D call. V lost 5 bases to trimming and J lost 0 bases, with 14 bases between them. Germline assignment: CDR1 SGHAT and CDR2 FQNNGV. This CDR3 is built from 16 residues. Together with reference TRBV11-2 and TRBJ1-5, the CDR3 gives the full variable domain: EAGVAQSPRYKIIEKRQSVAFWCNPISGHATLYWYQQILGQGPKLLIQFQNNGVVDDSQLPKDRFSAERLKGVDSTLKIQPAKLEDSAVYLCASSQSGRASNQPQHFGDGTRLSIL.